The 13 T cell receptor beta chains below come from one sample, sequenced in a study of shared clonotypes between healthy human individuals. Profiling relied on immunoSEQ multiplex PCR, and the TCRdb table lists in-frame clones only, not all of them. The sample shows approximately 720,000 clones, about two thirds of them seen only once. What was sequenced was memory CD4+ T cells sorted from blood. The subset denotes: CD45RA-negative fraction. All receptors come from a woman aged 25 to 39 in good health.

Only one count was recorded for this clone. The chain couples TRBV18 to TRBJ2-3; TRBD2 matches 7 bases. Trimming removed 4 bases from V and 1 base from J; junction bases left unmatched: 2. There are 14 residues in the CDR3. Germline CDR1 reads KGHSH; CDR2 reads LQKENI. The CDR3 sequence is CASSRREGTDTQYF. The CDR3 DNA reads TGTGCCAGCTCACGACGGGAGGGCACAGATACGCAGTATTTT.

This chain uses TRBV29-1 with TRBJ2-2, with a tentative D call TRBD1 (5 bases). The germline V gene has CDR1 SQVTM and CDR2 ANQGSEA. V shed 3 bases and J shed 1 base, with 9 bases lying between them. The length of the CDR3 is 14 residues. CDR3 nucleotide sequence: TGCAGCGTTGACAAAGGACAGAACACCGGGGAGCTGTTTTTT. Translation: CSVDKGQNTGELFF.

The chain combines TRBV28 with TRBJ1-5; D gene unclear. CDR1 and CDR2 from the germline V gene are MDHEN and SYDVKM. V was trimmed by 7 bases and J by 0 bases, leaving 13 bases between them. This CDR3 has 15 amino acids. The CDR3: CASIESGSSNQPQHF. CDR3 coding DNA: TGTGCCAGCATCGAGTCGGGTAGTAGCAATCAGCCCCAGCATTTT.

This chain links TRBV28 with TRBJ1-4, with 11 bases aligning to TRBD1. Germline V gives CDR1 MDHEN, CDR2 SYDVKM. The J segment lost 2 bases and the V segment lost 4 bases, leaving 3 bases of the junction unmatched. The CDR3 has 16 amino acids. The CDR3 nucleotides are TGTGCCAGCAGTTCGGGACAGGGGGGGACTAATGAAAAACTGTTTTTT. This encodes CASSSGQGGTNEKLFF.

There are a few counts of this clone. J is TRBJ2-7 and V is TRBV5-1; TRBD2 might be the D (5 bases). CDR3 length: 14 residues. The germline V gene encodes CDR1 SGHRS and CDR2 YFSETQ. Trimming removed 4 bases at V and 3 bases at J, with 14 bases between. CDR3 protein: CASSPGSGGYEQYF. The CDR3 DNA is TGCGCCAGCAGCCCAGGATCCGGAGGCTACGAGCAGTACTTC.

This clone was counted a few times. Here the CDR3 reads CASSYSSQSSYEQYF. CDR3 nucleotides: TGTGCCAGCAGTTACTCGTCCCAGTCCTCCTACGAGCAGTACTTC. The chain is built from TRBV6-5 and TRBJ2-7; D remains unclear. The V end was cut by 0 bases, the J end by 0 bases, with 9 bases between. The germline gives CDR1 MNHEY, CDR2 SVGAGI. The CDR3 runs 15 residues.

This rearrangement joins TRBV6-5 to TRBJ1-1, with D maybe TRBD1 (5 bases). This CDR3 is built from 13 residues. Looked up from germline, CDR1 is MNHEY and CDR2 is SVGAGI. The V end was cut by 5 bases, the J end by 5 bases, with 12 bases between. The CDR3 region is CASSTGGGTEAFF. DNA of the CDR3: TGTGCCAGCAGTACCGGGGGGGGTACTGAAGCTTTCTTT.

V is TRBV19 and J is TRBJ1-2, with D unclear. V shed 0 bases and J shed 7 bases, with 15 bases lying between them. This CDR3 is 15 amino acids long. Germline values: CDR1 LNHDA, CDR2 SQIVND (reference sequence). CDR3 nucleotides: TGTGCCAGTAGTATAGATGCCCGCGGCGCCGGTGGCTACACCTTC. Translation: CASSIDARGAGGYTF.

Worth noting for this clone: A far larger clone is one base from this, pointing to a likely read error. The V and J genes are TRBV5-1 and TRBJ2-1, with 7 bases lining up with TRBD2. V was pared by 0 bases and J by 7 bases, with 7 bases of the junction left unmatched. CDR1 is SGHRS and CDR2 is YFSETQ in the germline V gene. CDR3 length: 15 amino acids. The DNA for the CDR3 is TGCGCCAGCAGCTTGGTTGGCGGGAGAGAAAATGAGCAGTTCTTC. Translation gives CASSLVGGRENEQFF.

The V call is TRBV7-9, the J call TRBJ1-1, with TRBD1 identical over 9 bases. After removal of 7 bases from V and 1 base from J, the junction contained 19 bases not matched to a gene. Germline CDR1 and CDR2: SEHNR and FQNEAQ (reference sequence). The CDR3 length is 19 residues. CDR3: CASTPGHRGQGRGNTEAFF. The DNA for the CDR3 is TGTGCCAGCACCCCGGGCCATAGGGGACAGGGAAGGGGGAACACTGAAGCTTTCTTT.

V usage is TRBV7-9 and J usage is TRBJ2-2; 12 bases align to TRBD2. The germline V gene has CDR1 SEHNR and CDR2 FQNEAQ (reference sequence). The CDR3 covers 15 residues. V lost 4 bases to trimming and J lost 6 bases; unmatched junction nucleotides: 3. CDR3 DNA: TGTGCCAGCAGCTCACTAGCGGGAGGTTCCGGGGAGCTGTTTTTT. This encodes CASSSLAGGSGELFF.

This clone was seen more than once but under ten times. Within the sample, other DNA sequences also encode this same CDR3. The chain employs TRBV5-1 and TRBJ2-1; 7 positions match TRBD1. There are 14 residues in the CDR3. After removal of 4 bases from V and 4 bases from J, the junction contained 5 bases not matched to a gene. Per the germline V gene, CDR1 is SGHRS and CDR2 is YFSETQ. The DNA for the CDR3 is TGCGCCAGCAGCCCCGGGACAGCTTACAATGAGCAGTTCTTC. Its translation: CASSPGTAYNEQFF.

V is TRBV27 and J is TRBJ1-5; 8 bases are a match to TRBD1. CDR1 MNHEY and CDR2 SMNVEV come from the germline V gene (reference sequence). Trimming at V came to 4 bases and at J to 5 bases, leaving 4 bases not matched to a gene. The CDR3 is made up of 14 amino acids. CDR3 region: CASSSGTGHQPQHF. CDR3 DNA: TGTGCCAGCAGTTCCGGGACAGGTCATCAGCCCCAGCATTTT.